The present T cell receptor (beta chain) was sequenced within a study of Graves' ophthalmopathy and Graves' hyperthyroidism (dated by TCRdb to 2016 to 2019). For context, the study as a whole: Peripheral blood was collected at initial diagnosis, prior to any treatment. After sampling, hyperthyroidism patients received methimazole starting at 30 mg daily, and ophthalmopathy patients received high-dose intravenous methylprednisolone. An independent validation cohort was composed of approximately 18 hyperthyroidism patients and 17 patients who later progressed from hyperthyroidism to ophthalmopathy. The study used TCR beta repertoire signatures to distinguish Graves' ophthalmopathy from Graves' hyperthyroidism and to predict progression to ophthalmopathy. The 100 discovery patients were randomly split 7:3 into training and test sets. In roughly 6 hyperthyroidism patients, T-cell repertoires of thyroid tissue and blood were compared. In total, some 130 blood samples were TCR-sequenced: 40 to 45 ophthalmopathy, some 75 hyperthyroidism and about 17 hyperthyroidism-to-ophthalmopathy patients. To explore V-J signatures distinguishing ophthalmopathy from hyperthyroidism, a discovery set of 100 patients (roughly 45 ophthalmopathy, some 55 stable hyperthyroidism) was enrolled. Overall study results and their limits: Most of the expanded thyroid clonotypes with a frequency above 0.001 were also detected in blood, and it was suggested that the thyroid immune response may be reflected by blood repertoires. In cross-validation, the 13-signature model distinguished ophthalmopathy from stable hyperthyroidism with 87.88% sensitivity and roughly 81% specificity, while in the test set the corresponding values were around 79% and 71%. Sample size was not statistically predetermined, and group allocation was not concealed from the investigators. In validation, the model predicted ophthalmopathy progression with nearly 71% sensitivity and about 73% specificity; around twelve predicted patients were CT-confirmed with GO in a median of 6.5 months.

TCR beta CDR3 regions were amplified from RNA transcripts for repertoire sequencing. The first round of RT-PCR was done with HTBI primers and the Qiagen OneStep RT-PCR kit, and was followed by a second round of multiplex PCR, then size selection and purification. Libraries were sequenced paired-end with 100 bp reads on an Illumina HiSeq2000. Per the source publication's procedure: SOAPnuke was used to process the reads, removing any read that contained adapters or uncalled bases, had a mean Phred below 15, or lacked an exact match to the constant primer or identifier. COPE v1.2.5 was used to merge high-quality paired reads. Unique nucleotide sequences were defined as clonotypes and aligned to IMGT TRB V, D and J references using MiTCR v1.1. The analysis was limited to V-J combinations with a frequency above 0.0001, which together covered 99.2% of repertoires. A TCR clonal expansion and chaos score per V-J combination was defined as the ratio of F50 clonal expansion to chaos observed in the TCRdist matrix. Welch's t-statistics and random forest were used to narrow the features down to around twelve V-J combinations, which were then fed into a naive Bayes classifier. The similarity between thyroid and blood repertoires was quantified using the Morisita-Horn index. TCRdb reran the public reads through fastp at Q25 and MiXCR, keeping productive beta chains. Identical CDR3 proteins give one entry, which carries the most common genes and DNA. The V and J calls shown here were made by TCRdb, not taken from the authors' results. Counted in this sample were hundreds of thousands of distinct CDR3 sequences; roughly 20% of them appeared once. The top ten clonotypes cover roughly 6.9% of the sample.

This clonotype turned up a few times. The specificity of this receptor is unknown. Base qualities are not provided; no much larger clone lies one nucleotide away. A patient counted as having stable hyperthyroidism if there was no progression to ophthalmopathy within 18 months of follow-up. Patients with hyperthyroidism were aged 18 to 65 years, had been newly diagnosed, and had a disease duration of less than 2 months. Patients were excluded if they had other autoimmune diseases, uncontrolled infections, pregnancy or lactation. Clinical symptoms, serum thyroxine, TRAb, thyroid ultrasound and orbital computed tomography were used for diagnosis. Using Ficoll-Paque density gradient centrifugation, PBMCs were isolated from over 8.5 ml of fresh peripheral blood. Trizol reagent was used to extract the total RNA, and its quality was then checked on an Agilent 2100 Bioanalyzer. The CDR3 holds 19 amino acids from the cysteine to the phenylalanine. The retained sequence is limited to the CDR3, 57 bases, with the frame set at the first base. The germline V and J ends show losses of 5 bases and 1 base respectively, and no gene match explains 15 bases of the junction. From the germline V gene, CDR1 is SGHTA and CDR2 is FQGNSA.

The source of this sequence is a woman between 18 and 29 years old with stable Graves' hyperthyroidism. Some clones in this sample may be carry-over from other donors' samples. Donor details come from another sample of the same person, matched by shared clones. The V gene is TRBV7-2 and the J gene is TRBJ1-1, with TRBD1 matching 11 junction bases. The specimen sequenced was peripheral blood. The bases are TGTGCCAGCAGCCACCCGGCCGGGACAGGGGGGATAAGGAACACTGAAGCTTTCTTT. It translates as CASSHPAGTGGIRNTEAFF.